The following is a T cell receptor (beta chain) sequence with its context. The antigen is unknown. Repertoires were generated with immunoSEQ multiplex PCR, while TCRdb's copy carries only in-frame clones and drops some. There are tens of thousands of clones in the sample; 50% to 70% occur only once, and around 25% lies in the top ten. V dropped 3 bases and J dropped 3 bases, with 9 bases sitting between them. The CDR3 consists of 13 residues. The germline CDR1 and CDR2 sequences are MNHEY and SVGAGI. The entry originates in a study of cytotoxic CD8 clonotypes in ibrutinib-treated CLL. About the research overall: Mean values per sample were a few hundred thousand productive templates and 94,082 productive rearrangements. Study-level results: Treatment left the uncommon public clonotypes either contracted or stable in frequency. For progressing versus sustained-remission patients, sampling times were not the same. Baseline-level clonality went beyond age-matched healthy donors and moved in step with circulating CD8+ T-cell counts.

The sample here was PBMCs, taken at disease progression, from a patient treated with ibrutinib. This clonotype originated in a human donor with chronic lymphocytic leukemia. V usage is TRBV6-5 and J usage is TRBJ2-7; D may be TRBD1 or TRBD2 (6 bases each). The CDR3: CASSYGGLYEQYF. In nucleotides, the CDR3 is TGTGCCAGCAGTTATGGGGGGCTCTACGAGCAGTACTTC.